The 23 T cell receptor beta chains below come from one sample, sequenced in a study of molecular identifiers for immune sequencing clone quantification. MiXCR, run by TCRdb on the PCR reads, gives a single entry per CDR3 protein. This table holds more than 250,000 distinct CDR3 sequences, about 21% found once. Sample: naive CD8+ T cells from blood, with Jurkat cell RNA spiked in. Stated subset: FACS-sorted CD8+CD4-CCR7+CD45RA+ naive T cells. The receptors stem from a human donor in good health. Some libraries in this study had Jurkat cell RNA spiked in.

This clonotype occurred many times. The chain combines TRBV7-2 with TRBJ2-1; unclear D gene. The CDR3 contains 15 residues. The germline V and J ends were trimmed by 2 bases and 9 bases, with 17 bases remaining between them. The V gene's germline CDR1 is SGHTA and CDR2 FQGNSA. Here the CDR3 DNA reads TGTGCCAGCAGCTTAACCCATAGTGCATCGCTTGAGCAGTTCTTC. Its translation: CASSLTHSASLEQFF.

This clonotype was found a few times. The chain has TRBV20-1 and TRBJ2-1, with 8 bases aligning to TRBD2. The CDR3 totals 13 residues. Germline assignment: CDR1 DFQATT and CDR2 SNEGSKA (reference sequence). The V segment lost 3 bases and the J segment 5 bases; nucleotides outside the gene matches: 3. The CDR3 DNA reads as TGCAGTGCTAGGGGAGCGGGGGACAATGAGCAGTTCTTC. It translates to CSARGAGDNEQFF.

A word on this clonotype: A much larger clonotype is one base distant, so this may be a read error. The chain employs TRBV7-8 and TRBJ2-3; 16 nucleotides match TRBD2. The CDR3 has 19 residues. Germline CDR1 and CDR2: SGHVS and FQNEAQ. CDR3 in DNA: TGTGCCAGCAGCCCGGGGACTAGCGGGGGGGCCTCGGGCACAGATACGCGGTATTTT. It is translated as CASSPGTSGGASGTDTRYF.

Details on this clonotype: A much larger clonotype is one base distant, so this may be a read error. The genes are TRBV7-9 and TRBJ2-7; tentatively, D is TRBD2 (6 bases). Trimming took 0 bases from V and 1 from J, leaving 10 bases between them. The CDR3 runs 15 residues. Germline CDR1 SEHNR, CDR2 FQNEAQ (reference sequence). The CDR3 region is CASSLAAGGSYEQYF. CDR3 nucleotides: TGTGCCAGCAGCTTAGCGGCCGGGGGATCCTACGAGCAGTACTTC. Full variable domain (rest looked up from reference TRBV7-9 and TRBJ2-7): DTGVSQNPRHKITKRGQNVTFRCDPISEHNRLYWYRQTLGQGPEFLTYFQNEAQLEKSRLLSDRFSAERPKGSFSTLEIQRTEQGDSAMYLCASSLAAGGSYEQYFGPGTRLTVT.

Points on this clonotype: This may be a read error: a much more frequent sequence differs by one nucleotide. The CDR3 is CSARDLSSLPNTGEPFF. The DNA for the CDR3 is TGCAGTGCTAGAGATCTCAGCTCATTGCCGAACACCGGGGAGCCGTTTTTT. The gene calls are TRBV20-1 and TRBJ2-2; D might be TRBD2 (5 bases). This CDR3 comprises 17 residues. Per the germline V gene, CDR1 is DFQATT and CDR2 is SNEGSKA (reference sequence).

This clonotype was counted ten times or more. J is TRBJ1-1 and V is TRBV13, with 8 bases identical to TRBD1. The CDR3 loop spans 12 amino acids. The V and J ends lost 5 bases and 6 bases, in that order; junction bases with no gene match: 2. Germline V CDR1 and CDR2: PRHDT, FYEKMQ (reference sequence). The CDR3 nucleotides read TGTGCCAGCAGCGAACAGGGGGCTGAAGCTTTCTTT. Translation gives CASSEQGAEAFF.

About this clonotype: A much larger clone differs by one base, so this may be a read error. The CDR3 does not close with the conserved phenylalanine or tryptophan, likely indicating a read error. The chain employs TRBV27 and TRBJ2-2; 7 nucleotides agree with TRBD2. Germline V lookup: CDR1 MNHEY, CDR2 SMNVEV (reference sequence). After removal of 7 bases from V and 6 bases from J, the junction contained 8 bases not matched to a gene. The CDR3 totals 14 residues. The CDR3 bases are TGTGCCAGCAAATTTAGCGGGTTCCCCGGGGAGCTGTTTCTT. Amino acid sequence: CASKFSGFPGELFL.

This clonotype showed up just a few times. This chain joins TRBV9 and TRBJ2-5; perhaps TRBD2 as D (6 bases). Trimming cost V 3 bases and J 2 bases, with 14 bases left between them. The CDR3 extends over 15 amino acids. In germline, CDR1 is SGDLS, CDR2 YYNGEE. The CDR3 here is CASSGDGSMQETQYF. The CDR3 bases are TGTGCCAGCAGCGGTGACGGGAGTATGCAAGAGACCCAGTACTTC.

The sample holds many counts of this clonotype. This chain connects TRBV7-2 to TRBJ2-7, with 13 positions matching TRBD2. Germline CDR1 is SGHTA and CDR2 is FQGNSA. V lost 5 bases, J lost 6 bases, and 4 bases stayed unmatched. CDR3 length equals 14 residues. The CDR3 DNA reads as TGTGCCAGCAGCCAATGGACTAGCGGGAGCGAGCAGTACTTC. Protein product: CASSQWTSGSEQYF. The whole variable domain, remainder taken from reference TRBV7-2 and TRBJ2-7, is GAGVSQSPSNKVTEKGKDVELRCDPISGHTALYWYRQSLGQGLEFLIYFQGNSAPDKSGLPSDRFSAERTGGSVSTLTIQRTQQEDSAVYLCASSQWTSGSEQYFGPGTRLTVT.

This clonotype showed up many times. This chain links TRBV12-3 or TRBV12-4 with TRBJ1-5; no definite D call. This CDR3 has 15 residues. The V and J ends lost 2 bases and 3 bases respectively, with 11 bases between them. CDR3 loop: CASSLRPDHNQPQHF. CDR3 coding DNA: TGTGCCAGCAGTTTACGGCCAGATCACAATCAGCCCCAGCATTTT.

Comments on this clonotype: This clone may be a read error of a much larger clone one base away. This CDR3 reads CSAKWEGVMEKLFF. CDR3 in DNA: TGCAGTGCTAAATGGGAGGGGGTGATGGAAAAACTGTTTTTT. The J gene is TRBJ1-4, the V gene TRBV20-1, with a tentative D call TRBD1 (6 bases). The germline gives CDR1 DFQATT, CDR2 SNEGSKA (reference sequence). With 4 bases removed from V and 8 bases from J, the gap between germline ends came to 17 bases. The CDR3 loop spans 14 amino acids.

This clonotype has a count of ten or more. The rearrangement links TRBV4-3 to TRBJ2-7, with a weak D call TRBD2 (5 bases). V lost 0 bases, J lost 3 bases, and 9 bases lay in between. This CDR3 contains 14 residues. Germline V CDR1 and CDR2: LGHNA, YSLEER. The CDR3 coding sequence is TGCGCCAGCAGCCAAGATTCCCGGGACTACGAGCAGTACTTC. Translation gives CASSQDSRDYEQYF.

This clonotype was observed at least ten times. The chain is built from TRBV7-6 and TRBJ2-6; D unresolved. Germline loops: CDR1 SGHVS, CDR2 FNYEAQ. Trimming cost V 1 base and J 0 bases, with 10 bases left between them. The CDR3 has 17 amino acids. The CDR3 here is CASSLGRVGSGANVLTF. DNA of the CDR3: TGTGCCAGCAGCTTAGGACGTGTAGGCTCTGGGGCCAACGTCCTGACTTTC.

The chain has TRBV29-1 and TRBJ1-1; D unresolved. Germline assignment: CDR1 SQVTM and CDR2 ANQGSEA. V dropped 8 bases and J dropped 5 bases, with 15 bases sitting between them. CDR3 length: 12 amino acids. The CDR3 DNA reads TGCAGCTCGAGCAAGGGTGAAACTGAAGCTTTCTTT. Translation gives CSSSKGETEAFF.

This clonotype occurred a few times. The J gene is TRBJ1-6, the V gene TRBV6-5; D is possibly TRBD1 (6 bases). Germline V gene data show CDR1 as MNHEY and CDR2 as SVGAGI. The CDR3 totals 14 residues. The V gene lost 0 bases and the J gene lost 7 bases, with 7 bases spanning the gap. DNA of the CDR3: TGTGCCAGCAGTTACTCGGGGGGCAATTCACCCCTCCACTTT. This sequence encodes CASSYSGGNSPLHF.

This clonotype was counted at least ten times. The chain employs TRBV4-3 and TRBJ2-1; the D gene is possibly TRBD2 (5 bases). The V end was cut by 3 bases, the J end by 2 bases, with 17 bases between. CDR1 LGHNA and CDR2 YSLEER come from the germline V gene. The length of the CDR3 is 17 residues. CDR3 DNA sequence: TGCGCCAGCAGCCAGGGAGCCGACACAGTGACCTACAATGAGCAGTTCTTC. It yields the protein CASSQGADTVTYNEQFF.

This chain uses TRBV20-1 with TRBJ1-1; TRBD1 matches 7 bases. Germline trimming cut 7 bases from V and 11 bases from J; bases unmatched to any gene: 10. Germline values: CDR1 DFQATT, CDR2 SNEGSKA (reference sequence). The CDR3 extends over 11 amino acids. Here the CDR3 DNA reads TGCAGTGTTCATGAACAGGGGTTGGCTTTCTTT. It translates to CSVHEQGLAFF.

This clonotype was picked up many times. The gene calls are TRBV5-6 and TRBJ2-1; a possible D gene is TRBD2 (6 bases). This CDR3 is built from 13 residues. Germline values: CDR1 SGHDT, CDR2 YYEEEE. V shed 2 bases and J shed 10 bases, with 13 bases lying between them. The CDR3 nucleotides are TGTGCCAGCAGCTTTTCCCTCACTAGCGAGCAGTTCTTC. This encodes CASSFSLTSEQFF.

This clonotype has a count of ten or more. The chain combines TRBV7-9 with TRBJ2-1; 8 bases map to TRBD2. J gave up 6 bases and V 1 base, and 5 bases lay outside the gene matches. The CDR3 is 15 amino acids. Germline values: CDR1 SEHNR, CDR2 FQNEAQ (reference sequence). CDR3 amino acids: CASSLGLASPNEQFF. The CDR3 coding sequence is TGTGCCAGCAGCTTAGGACTAGCGAGCCCCAATGAGCAGTTCTTC.

On this clonotype: This may stem from a read error, because a much larger clone lies one nucleotide away. The chain combines TRBV29-1 with TRBJ1-1, with D perhaps matching TRBD1 (5 bases). The length of the CDR3 is 13 residues. CDR1 and CDR2 (germline): SQVTM, ANQGSEA. This chain's CDR3 is CRGGGGGGTEAFF. The CDR3, as DNA: TGCAGGGGGGGTGGGGGGGGTGGCACTGAAGCTTTCTTT. The full variable domain, in which reference TRBV29-1 and TRBJ1-1 provide the parts outside the CDR3, is SAVISQKPSRDICQRGTSLTIQCQVDSQVTMMFWYRQQPGQSLTLIATANQGSEATYESGFVIDKFPISRPNLTFSTLTVSNMSPEDSSIYLCRGGGGGGTEAFFGQGTRLTVV.

This clonotype has at least ten counts. This chain connects TRBV5-8 to TRBJ2-3; 10 bases agree with TRBD1. The germline gives CDR1 SGHTS, CDR2 YDEGEE. V was pared by 5 bases and J by 6 bases, with 6 bases of the junction left unmatched. This CDR3 region has 14 residues. CDR3 DNA: TGTGCCAGCAGAGACAGGGGGCTTTCGGATACGCAGTATTTT. Translating it yields CASRDRGLSDTQYF.

This clonotype was observed many times. The chain joins TRBV20-1 to TRBJ2-5; no clear D gene. CDR1 DFQATT and CDR2 SNEGSKA come from the germline V gene (reference sequence). Trimming cost V 0 bases and J 4 bases, with 12 bases left between them. This CDR3 comprises 14 residues. The CDR3 is CSARDPGFGETQYF. The CDR3 nucleotides read TGCAGTGCTAGAGATCCTGGGTTTGGAGAGACCCAGTACTTC.

The sample holds many counts of this clonotype. CDR3 DNA: TGTGCCAGCAGTTTATTACCCGGAGAGACCCAGTACTTC. Residues: CASSLLPGETQYF. The rearrangement joins TRBV28 to TRBJ2-5; D gene unclear. This CDR3 contains 13 residues. V was clipped by 1 base and J by 4 bases, with 7 bases between them. CDR1 and CDR2 from the germline V gene are MDHEN and SYDVKM. Drawing the rest from reference TRBV28 and TRBJ2-5, the complete variable domain is DVKVTQSSRYLVKRTGEKVFLECVQDMDHENMFWYRQDPGLGLRLIYFSYDVKMKEKGDIPEGYSVSREKKERFSLILESASTNQTSMYLCASSLLPGETQYFGPGTRLLVL.